This T cell receptor beta chain was sequenced in a study of T cells in Graves' hyperthyroidism and ophthalmopathy. Broader study findings: Also found in blood were most expanded thyroid clonotypes above 0.001.

Stable hyperthyroidism: no ophthalmopathy progression over 18 months of follow-up. Researchers barred patients who had uncontrolled infection, other autoimmune disease, pregnancy or lactation. Fresh peripheral blood, around 9.2 ml of it, supplied the PBMCs. There are 17 residues in the CDR3. Germline assignment: CDR1 ENHRY and CDR2 SYGVKD. The J segment lost 2 bases and the V segment lost 0 bases, leaving 8 bases of the junction unmatched. What was amplified from RNA transcripts were TCR beta CDR3 regions. During a first-round RT-PCR of the TCR CDR3, the HTBI primer set was used. Via MiXCR, TCRdb re-called the multiplex PCR reads, giving one row per CDR3 protein. The table records a few hundred thousand distinct CDR3 sequences, around 16% of them present only once. A word on this clonotype: Its specificity is not known.

This chain connects TRBV10-3 to TRBJ2-3; TRBD1 matches at 7 bases. This clonotype was obtained from a woman in her twenties or thirties with Graves' hyperthyroidism. The sample consisted of blood. The CDR3: CAISESGLGTDTDTQYF. The CDR3 DNA sequence: TGTGCCATCAGTGAGTCTGGGTTAGGGACAGACACAGATACGCAGTATTTT.